The present T cell receptor (beta chain) was sequenced within a study of PD-1 blockade in classical Hodgkin lymphoma. Across the study: Patients got intravenous nivolumab 3 mg/kg every 2 weeks. Findings of the study overall: TCR diversity rose significantly by C4D1 in CD4+ but not CD8+ cells. Patients newly diagnosed and complete responders had comparable baseline diversity.

The CDR3 loop spans 14 amino acids. Germline loops: CDR1 SGDLS, CDR2 YYNGEE. V lost 0 bases and J 10 bases, leaving 11 bases between the germline ends. Indicated time point: cycle 4 day 1 (C4D1), after less than seven weeks of nivolumab. Each patient's relapse followed autologous stem cell transplantation, and brentuximab vedotin exposure varied. The authors purified CD4+ T cells from thawed PBMCs by magnetic negative selection. As for this clone: Its antigen is not known.

The protocol was immunoSEQ multiplex PCR, while the TCRdb copy is restricted to in-frame clones and leaves out a portion. The sample yields about 22,000 clones, 65% to 80% seen once. The specimen comprised CD4+ T cells from blood, sampled before the fourth cycle of nivolumab. The rearrangement links TRBV9 to TRBJ1-6, with D perhaps matching TRBD1 (5 bases). The TCR comes from a human donor with classical Hodgkin lymphoma. CDR3 nucleotides: TGTGCCAGCAGCGTAGGAGGGGTTGGCTCACCCCTCCACTTT. It encodes CASSVGGVGSPLHF.